This entry describes one T cell receptor (beta chain). This CDR3 is 13 amino acids long. V was clipped by 4 bases and J by 9 bases; unmatched bases: 5. This record belongs to a study of blood T cell repertoires in COVID-19. Study details: Italy, Spain and the United States were the sources of the convalescent and acute COVID-19 samples. PBMCs, B-cell-depleted T cells, or T cells provided the cDNA or gDNA that made up the material.

Per the original methods: The authors estimated nucleated cell counts from reference gene primer amplification. This table comes from immunoSEQ multiplex PCR, and its TCRdb copy is limited to in-frame clones, with some not included. Clone size and V and J calls were adopted from that table, with D and trimming inferred from the DNA. The sample has about 83,000 clones, over 75% seen once. The TCR was taken from a human donor in a cohort sampled during active COVID-19. The V call is TRBV12-3 or TRBV12-4, the J call TRBJ2-2; 7 bases are shared with TRBD2. Sequencing was performed on peripheral blood. The CDR3 region is CASSSRLAWELFF. CDR3 DNA sequence: TGTGCCAGCAGTTCCCGACTAGCCTGGGAGCTGTTTTTT.